The 5 T cell receptor beta chains below come from one sample, sequenced in a study of tumor-infiltrating lymphocytes in oesophageal squamous cell carcinoma. Each CDR3 protein is one row after TCRdb ran MiXCR on the PCR reads. Of more than 10,000 distinct CDR3 sequences in the sample, 52% are singletons; the top ten hold 28%. What was sequenced was esophageal tumor tissue. These receptors came from a female donor with esophageal squamous cell carcinoma.

This clonotype was picked up a small number of times. The V and J genes are TRBV7-3 and TRBJ2-5; 8 bases are shared with TRBD1. The DNA matches TRBJ2-1 better at its end, which makes the J call doubtful. This CDR3 region has 14 residues. Germline loops: CDR1 SGHTA, CDR2 FQGTGA. CDR3 loop: CASSIGQGTYEQFF. CDR3 nucleotides: TGTGCCAGCAGCATCGGACAGGGAACCTACGAGCAGTTCTTC.

This chain uses TRBV7-4 with TRBJ2-4; TRBD1 aligns across 12 bases. The CDR3 length is 16 residues. The trim removed 3 bases at V and 7 bases at J, leaving 7 bases unmatched. CDR1 and CDR2 from the germline V gene are SGHVT and SQSDAQ. The CDR3 sequence is CASSFVGTGGDNIQYF. The CDR3 DNA sequence: TGTGCCAGCAGCTTTGTTGGGACAGGGGGCGATAACATTCAGTACTTC.

This clonotype has a handful of counts. The J gene is TRBJ2-4, the V gene TRBV7-2, with D perhaps assigned TRBD1 or TRBD2 (7 bases each). Near its end, the DNA agrees better with TRBJ2-7, so the J call may be wrong. The CDR3 has 16 residues. In germline, CDR1 is SGHTA, CDR2 FQGNSA. The CDR3 DNA is TGTGCCAGCAGCTGGAGGGGAGGGACAGAATACTACGAGCAGTACTTC. It codes for CASSWRGGTEYYEQYF.

This clonotype appeared a few times. V usage is TRBV7-3 and J usage is TRBJ2-5; 7 bases fit TRBD2. Germline lookup yields CDR1 SGHTA and CDR2 FQGTGA. J gave up 7 bases and V 5 bases, and 7 bases lay outside the gene matches. The CDR3 is made up of 13 amino acids. Here the CDR3 reads CASSKTSSGTQYF. CDR3 DNA sequence: TGTGCCAGCAGCAAGACTAGCTCGGGGACCCAGTACTTC. Combining the CDR3 with reference TRBV7-3 and TRBJ2-5 gives the whole variable domain GAGVSQTPSNKVTEKGKYVELRCDPISGHTALYWYRQSLGQGPEFLIYFQGTGAADDSGLPNDRFFAVRPEGSVSTLKIQRTERGDSAVYLCASSKTSSGTQYFGPGTRLLVL.

The rearrangement links TRBV7-3 to TRBJ2-2; 10 bases are shared with TRBD2. This CDR3 comprises 18 residues. CDR1 is SGHTA and CDR2 is FQGTGA in the germline V gene. J was trimmed by 4 bases and V by 4 bases; bases with no gene match: 12. The CDR3 region is CASSSRGLAGAVTGELFF. Written as DNA, the CDR3 is TGTGCCAGCAGCTCCCGAGGGCTAGCGGGGGCTGTCACCGGGGAGCTGTTTTTT.